This is a list of T cell receptor beta chains from one sample in a study of blood T cell repertoires in COVID-19. Method: immunoSEQ multiplex PCR; TCRdb's copy keeps in-frame clones and lacks some. The repertoire includes around 400,000 clones, approximately 89% of them detected once, and 1.5% to 2% sits in the top ten. Sequenced material: PBMCs or T cells enriched from blood (not recorded which). These receptors were obtained from a woman aged 25-40 years who had recovered from COVID-19. CDR3s include the opening cysteine and the closing phenylalanine or tryptophan. Each record gives: J gene, D gene, V gene, clone size, CDR3 DNA, CDR3 protein. D genes are given only for firm matches. Not all rows give a size; the values are once, few, many and, for expanded clones, a class.

TRBJ1-2 | TRBD1 | TRBV3-1/TRBV3-2 | . | TGTGCCAGCAGCCTGGACAGGGGCCGGCGGGACTATGGCTACACCTTC | CASSLDRGRRDYGYTF
TRBJ2-2 | . | TRBV28 | . | TGTGCCAGCAGGTCGGTCCCCCTGAACACCGGGGAGCTGTTTTTT | CASRSVPLNTGELFF
TRBJ1-1 | . | TRBV4-3 | . | TGCGCCAGCAGCCAAGAGCCCGGGACACTGAACACTGAAGCTTTCTTT | CASSQEPGTLNTEAFF
TRBJ2-1 | . | TRBV7-9 | . | TGTGCCAGCCAGGCGGGGTTCGATGAGCAGTTCTTC | CASQAGFDEQFF
TRBJ1-6 | . | TRBV18 | . | TGTGCCAGCTCACCGGGGGGGGATTCACCCCTCCACTTT | CASSPGGDSPLHF
TRBJ2-1 | TRBD2 | TRBV25-1 | . | TGTGCCAGCAGTAGTAAAGGGGAGGGTTCCTACAATGAGCAGTTCTTC | CASSSKGEGSYNEQFF
TRBJ2-1 | TRBD1 | TRBV10-3 | . | TGTGCCATAGAGTCCGGGACAGCCCACAATGAGCAGTTCTTC | CAIESGTAHNEQFF
TRBJ2-7 | TRBD2 | TRBV29-1 | . | TGCAGCGTTGCTGGACTAGCGGGAAGCGAGCAGTACTTC | CSVAGLAGSEQYF
TRBJ2-3 | . | TRBV19 | . | TGTGCCAGTAGGATGGCGGCCACAGATACGCAGTATTTT | CASRMAATDTQYF
TRBJ1-1 | TRBD1 | TRBV5-4 | once | TGTGCCAGCAGCCCGTCCACAGGGGTGGGAACTGAAGCTTTCTTT | CASSPSTGVGTEAFF
TRBJ2-6 | . | TRBV4-2 | . | TGTGCCAGCAGCCAAGAAGGTGGACTTGGGGCCAACGTCCTGACTTTC | CASSQEGGLGANVLTF
TRBJ1-6 | TRBD1 | TRBV11-2 | . | TGTGCCAGCAGCGGACGGGACAGGGCGACCAATTCACCCCTCCACTTT | CASSGRDRATNSPLHF
TRBJ1-2 | . | TRBV20-1 | . | TGCAGTGGGGCCACGAGGGATGGCTACACCTTC | CSGATRDGYTF
TRBJ2-3 | TRBD2 | TRBV7-9 | . | TGTGCCAGCAGCTTGGGAACGGTCGGGAGGAACACAGATACGCAGTATTTT | CASSLGTVGRNTDTQYF
TRBJ1-2 | TRBD1 | TRBV10-3 | . | TGTGCCACCACAGGGGGCATTTATGGCTACACCTTC | CATTGGIYGYTF
TRBJ2-6 | . | TRBV6-4 | . | TGTGCCAGCAGTGCACTCCGGAGGGTTGGGGCCAACGTCCTGACTTTC | CASSALRRVGANVLTF
TRBJ1-2 | . | TRBV9 | . | TGTGCCAGCAGCGTATCAGGGGACAACTATGGCTACACCTTC | CASSVSGDNYGYTF
TRBJ2-3 | . | TRBV4-1 | . | TGCGCCAGCAGCCAGGACCAACAGGGAAACGCTCCAGATACGCAGTATTTT | CASSQDQQGNAPDTQYF
TRBJ1-2 | . | TRBV28 | . | TGTGCCAGCAGCCGTACTCCGGACTATGGCTACACCTTC | CASSRTPDYGYTF
TRBJ1-6 | TRBD1 | TRBV19 | . | TGTGCCAGTAGTACTAGCCTCAGGGGGCGAGGATCACCCCTCCACTTT | CASSTSLRGRGSPLHF
TRBJ2-1 | . | TRBV7-9 | . | TGTGCCAGCAGCTCCCCGGGGGTATTCAATGAGCAGTTCTTC | CASSSPGVFNEQFF